This T cell receptor (beta chain) originates from a study of blood T cell repertoires in COVID-19. Study context: Samples representing acute and convalescent COVID-19 were sourced from the United States, Italy and Spain. PBMCs, B-cell-depleted T cells, or T cells provided the cDNA or gDNA that made up the material.

The germline CDR1 and CDR2 sequences are SGHTA and FQGNSA. Deletions cut 2 bases from V and 7 bases from J, with 9 bases between. CDR3 length equals 13 residues. Per the original methods: The authors estimated nucleated cell counts from reference gene primer amplification. The data were produced by immunoSEQ multiplex PCR, yet TCRdb's version contains in-frame clones alone and is incomplete. For V, J and clone size, that table is used; D and trimming come from the DNA. The sample yields more than 70,000 clones, 75% to 90% seen once. The receptor was derived from a man in his 60s with acute or convalescent COVID-19. Specimen: peripheral blood. J is TRBJ1-5 and V is TRBV7-2; D ambiguous. CDR3 amino acids: CASSLSGSQPQHF. The CDR3, as DNA: TGTGCCAGCAGCTTATCGGGGAGCCAGCCCCAGCATTTT. Based on the CDR3 plus reference TRBV7-2 and TRBJ1-5, the full variable domain is GAGVSQSPSNKVTEKGKDVELRCDPISGHTALYWYRQSLGQGLEFLIYFQGNSAPDKSGLPSDRFSAERTGGSVSTLTIQRTQQEDSAVYLCASSLSGSQPQHFGDGTRLSIL.